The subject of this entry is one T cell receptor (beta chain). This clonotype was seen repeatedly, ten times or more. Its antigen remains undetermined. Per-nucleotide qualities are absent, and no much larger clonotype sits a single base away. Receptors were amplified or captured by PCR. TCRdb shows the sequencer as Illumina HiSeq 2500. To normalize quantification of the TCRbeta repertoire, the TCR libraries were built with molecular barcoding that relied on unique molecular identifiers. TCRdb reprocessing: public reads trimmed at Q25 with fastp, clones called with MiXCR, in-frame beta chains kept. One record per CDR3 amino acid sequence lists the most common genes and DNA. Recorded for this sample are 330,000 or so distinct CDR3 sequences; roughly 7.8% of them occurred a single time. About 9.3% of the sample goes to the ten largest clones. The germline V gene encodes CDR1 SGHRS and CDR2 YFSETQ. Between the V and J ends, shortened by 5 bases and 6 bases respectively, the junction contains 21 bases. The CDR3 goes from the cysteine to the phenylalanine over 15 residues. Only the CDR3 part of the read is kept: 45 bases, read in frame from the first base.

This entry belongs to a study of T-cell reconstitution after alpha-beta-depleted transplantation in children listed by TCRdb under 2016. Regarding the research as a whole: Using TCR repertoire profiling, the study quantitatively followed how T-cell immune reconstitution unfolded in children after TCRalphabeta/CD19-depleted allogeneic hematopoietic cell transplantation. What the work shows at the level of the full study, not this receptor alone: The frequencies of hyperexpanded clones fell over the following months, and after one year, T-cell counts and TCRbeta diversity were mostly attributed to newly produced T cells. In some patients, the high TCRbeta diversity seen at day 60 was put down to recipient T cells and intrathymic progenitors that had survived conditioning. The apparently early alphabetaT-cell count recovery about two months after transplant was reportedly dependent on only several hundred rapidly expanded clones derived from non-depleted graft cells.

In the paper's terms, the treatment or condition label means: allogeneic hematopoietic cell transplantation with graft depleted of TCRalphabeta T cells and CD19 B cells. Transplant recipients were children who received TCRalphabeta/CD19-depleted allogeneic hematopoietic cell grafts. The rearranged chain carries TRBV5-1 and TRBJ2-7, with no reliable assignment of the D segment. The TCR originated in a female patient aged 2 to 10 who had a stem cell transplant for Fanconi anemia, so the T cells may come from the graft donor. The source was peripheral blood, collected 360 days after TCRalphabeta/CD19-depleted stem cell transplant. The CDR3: CASSSTSPDIGEQYF. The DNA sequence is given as TGCGCCAGCAGTTCGACAAGCCCGGATATTGGCGAGCAGTACTTC.